The 22 T cell receptor beta chains listed next were all sequenced from one sample in a study of blood T cell repertoires in COVID-19 (dated by TCRdb to about 2020). The library was obtained by the immunoSEQ multiplex PCR assay. What TCRdb holds here is the immuneACCESS table cut down to in-frame rearrangements. Part of the clones is not present; checked against another copy, under half of the missing clones reflect an unresolved V gene, and the others are unexplained. The sample data list approximately 200,000 clones, and approximately 90% of these were observed just once. The ten largest make up about 2.2% of the sample. Source material: PBMCs or T cells enriched from blood (not recorded which). These receptors were collected from a young woman who had recovered from COVID-19.

V is TRBV6-5 and J is TRBJ2-7; D gene uncertain. CDR3 length: 14 amino acids. Germline CDR1 is MNHEY and CDR2 is SVGAGI. V lost 1 base and J 0 bases, leaving 7 bases between the germline ends. As DNA, the CDR3 is TGTGCCAGCAGTTACTTGTCGGGCTCCTACGAGCAGTACTTC. Translation: CASSYLSGSYEQYF.

CDR3 in DNA: TGCGCCAGCAGCCAACTAGTCGGACGGGGTCAGTTCTTC. Its protein is CASSQLVGRGQFF. The chain uses TRBV4-3 and TRBJ2-1; tentatively, D is TRBD2 (5 bases). The CDR3 extends over 13 amino acids. Germline assignment: CDR1 LGHNA and CDR2 YSLEER. Trimming left V 2 bases short and J 13 bases short, with 15 bases between.

V usage is TRBV13 and J usage is TRBJ2-5; 9 nucleotides line up with TRBD1. Germline CDR1 reads PRHDT; CDR2 reads FYEKMQ (reference sequence). V shed 5 bases and J 2 bases; nucleotides not matched to a gene: 9. The CDR3 is made up of 16 amino acids. CDR3 in amino acids: CASSRIDRGVQETQYF. As DNA, the CDR3 is TGTGCCAGCAGCAGAATCGACAGGGGGGTGCAAGAGACCCAGTACTTC.

The V and J genes are TRBV4-3 and TRBJ1-2, with D possibly matching TRBD1 (6 bases). CDR3 length equals 15 residues. Germline loops: CDR1 LGHNA, CDR2 YSLEER. V lost 1 base to trimming and J lost 0 bases, with 9 bases between them. CDR3 sequence (DNA): TGCGCCAGCAGCCAAGGGGACACTCCTAACTATGGCTACACCTTC. Protein product: CASSQGDTPNYGYTF.

This clone was recorded a few times. This sequence joins TRBV6-5 and TRBJ2-2; D possibly corresponds to TRBD1 (5 bases). In germline, CDR1 is MNHEY, CDR2 SVGAGI. The CDR3 is 13 residues long. V gave up 7 bases and J gave up 7 bases, with 13 bases separating them. CDR3 loop: CASNQGGFGELFF. As DNA, the CDR3 is TGTGCCAGCAACCAGGGTGGGTTCGGGGAGCTGTTTTTT.

This clone was observed once. The gene calls are TRBV7-3 and TRBJ2-2, with D hard to call. With 5 bases removed from V and 3 bases from J, the gap between germline ends came to 4 bases. CDR3 length: 12 amino acids. Germline V gene lookup returns CDR1 SGHTA and CDR2 FQGTGA. The CDR3 reads CASSIYTGELFF. The DNA of the CDR3 is TGTGCCAGCAGCATCTACACCGGGGAGCTGTTTTTT.

This clone came up a few times. The V and J genes are TRBV25-1 and TRBJ2-2, with TRBD2 matching 9 bases. The CDR3 consists of 16 residues. The trim removed 5 bases at V and 1 base at J, leaving 5 bases unmatched. Germline V gene sequence: CDR1 MGHDK, CDR2 SYGVNS. This CDR3 reads CASSILTSGNTGELFF. CDR3 nucleotide sequence: TGTGCCAGCAGTATCCTGACTAGCGGGAACACCGGGGAGCTGTTTTTT. The full variable domain, with the rest looked up from reference TRBV25-1 and TRBJ2-2, is EADIYQTPRYLVIGTGKKITLECSQTMGHDKMYWYQQDPGMELHLIHYSYGVNSTEKGDLSSESTVSRIRTEHFPLTLESARPSHTSQYLCASSILTSGNTGELFFGEGSRLTVL.

Only a few counts were recorded for this clone. The chain has TRBV6-2 or TRBV6-3 and TRBJ2-3, with TRBD2 matching over 8 bases. V trimming: 2 bases; J trimming: 2 bases; junction bases outside the gene matches: 6. CDR3 length: 16 amino acids. Germline V gives CDR1 MNHEY, CDR2 SVGEGT. Here the CDR3 reads CASSYRAGDNTDTQYF. Written as DNA, the CDR3 is TGTGCCAGCAGTTACCGAGCGGGGGATAACACAGATACGCAGTATTTT.

V usage is TRBV30 and J usage is TRBJ1-1; 9 nucleotides match TRBD1. The germline gives CDR1 GTSNPN, CDR2 SVGIG (reference sequence). The CDR3 length is 13 residues. The J segment lost 3 bases and the V segment lost 4 bases, leaving 3 bases of the junction unmatched. The CDR3 sequence is CAWNDRGDTEAFF. CDR3 bases: TGTGCCTGGAATGACAGGGGGGACACTGAAGCTTTCTTT.

V and J are TRBV7-9 and TRBJ2-1; weak D call: TRBD1 (5 bases). This CDR3 has 17 amino acids. Trimming pared 3 bases from V and 3 bases from J, leaving 18 bases between. CDR1 SEHNR and CDR2 FQNEAQ come from the germline V gene (reference sequence). This chain's CDR3 is CASSFRAPGNHYNEQFF. CDR3 nucleotide sequence: TGTGCCAGCAGCTTCAGGGCCCCAGGGAATCACTACAATGAGCAGTTCTTC.

The chain employs TRBV5-6 and TRBJ1-2, with D tentatively TRBD1 (5 bases). Germline-derived CDR1 and CDR2 are SGHDT and YYEEEE. The V and J ends lost 4 bases and 6 bases respectively, with 16 bases between them. CDR3 length equals 14 residues. In nucleotides, the CDR3 is TGTGCCAGCAGCCGCCTTGGGGCTGGGGATGGCTACACCTTC. As protein: CASSRLGAGDGYTF.

V is TRBV5-1 and J is TRBJ2-2; 10 positions match TRBD2. Germline V gene sequence: CDR1 SGHRS, CDR2 YFSETQ. Unmatched junction bases numbered 8, after V lost 4 bases and J lost 5 bases. This CDR3 contains 16 residues. CDR3: CASSPRASGSTGELFF. CDR3 DNA: TGCGCCAGCAGCCCCCGGGCTAGCGGGAGTACCGGGGAGCTGTTTTTT.

This chain links TRBV3-1 (or the pseudogene TRBV3-2) with TRBJ2-7; unclear D gene. Between the trimmed V and J ends, which lost 0 bases and 0 bases, there was a span of 9 bases. This CDR3 region has 15 residues. Germline V gene sequence: CDR1 LGHDT, CDR2 YNNKEL (reference sequence). CDR3 residues: CASSQESWLSYEQYF. As DNA, the CDR3 is TGTGCCAGCAGCCAAGAATCTTGGCTCTCCTACGAGCAGTACTTC.

The J gene is TRBJ1-1, the V gene TRBV10-3, with TRBD1 identical over 7 bases. Germline V gene lookup returns CDR1 ENHRY and CDR2 SYGVKD. CDR3 size: 15 residues. Losses at the gene ends were 4 bases for V and 1 base for J; bases not matched to a gene: 6. CDR3 nucleotides: TGTGCCATCAGTGCCCCGGACAGGCAGAACACTGAAGCTTTCTTT. Translation gives CAISAPDRQNTEAFF.

V usage is TRBV19 and J usage is TRBJ1-1, with 12 positions matching TRBD1. CDR3 length: 20 amino acids. The J segment lost 1 base and the V segment lost 7 bases, leaving 19 bases of the junction unmatched. Germline V lookup: CDR1 LNHDA, CDR2 SQIVND (reference sequence). CDR3 coding DNA: TGTGCCAGTAAGGGACAGGGGGCGAGATTCGGGGGCCTTGCGAACACTGAAGCTTTCTTT. Encoded protein: CASKGQGARFGGLANTEAFF.

V usage is TRBV2 and J usage is TRBJ1-2, with D maybe TRBD1 (5 bases). The CDR3 covers 13 residues. CDR1 is SNHLY, CDR2 FYNNEI, per germline. V was trimmed by 7 bases and J by 3 bases, leaving 12 bases between them. Here the CDR3 DNA reads TGTGCCAGCAAGGGGAGGGCCCACTATGGCTACACCTTC. This translates into CASKGRAHYGYTF.

CDR3 region: CASSEGLSGANVLTF. The CDR3 DNA reads TGTGCCAGCAGCGAGGGTCTCTCTGGGGCCAACGTCCTGACTTTC. The genes are TRBV7-9 and TRBJ2-6; possible D gene TRBD2, 5 bases. The CDR3 has 15 amino acids. Germline V CDR1 and CDR2: SEHNR, FQNEAQ (reference sequence). With 5 bases removed from V and 0 bases from J, the gap between germline ends came to 8 bases.

The chain is built from TRBV30 and TRBJ1-2; D is ambiguous. The germline V gene has CDR1 GTSNPN and CDR2 SVGIG (reference sequence). The CDR3 loop spans 13 amino acids. With 1 base removed from V and 3 bases from J, the gap between germline ends came to 9 bases. For the CDR3, the DNA is TGTGCCTGGAGTGGCGGGGAGGACTATGGCTACACCTTC. This translates into CAWSGGEDYGYTF.

The genes are TRBV6-5 and TRBJ1-5; the D gene is possibly TRBD1 (5 bases). Germline V lookup: CDR1 MNHEY, CDR2 SVGAGI. V dropped 5 bases and J dropped 0 bases, with 11 bases sitting between them. The CDR3 covers 15 residues. CDR3 coding DNA: TGTGCCAGCAGTCCCAGACAGAATAGCAATCAGCCCCAGCATTTT. As protein: CASSPRQNSNQPQHF.

This clone was counted once. At the DNA level, this CDR3 is encoded by other sequences in the same sample as well. V is TRBV19 and J is TRBJ2-7, with 11 bases matching TRBD2. With 2 bases clipped from V and 0 bases from J, the junction kept 0 bases outside the gene matches. From germline, CDR1 is LNHDA and CDR2 SQIVND (reference sequence). This CDR3 is 15 amino acids long. This CDR3 reads CASSITSGSSYEQYF. CDR3 in DNA: TGTGCCAGTAGTATAACTAGCGGGAGCTCCTACGAGCAGTACTTC.

The rearrangement links TRBV7-8 to TRBJ1-4; tentative D call: TRBD1 (5 bases). Germline V gene data show CDR1 as SGHVS and CDR2 as FQNEAQ. V lost 5 bases and J lost 5, with 15 bases in between. The CDR3 extends over 15 amino acids. In DNA form, the CDR3 reads TGTGCCAGCAGCCTAACGGGACGGGGGAATGAAAAACTGTTTTTT. Amino acid sequence: CASSLTGRGNEKLFF.

The count of this clone is one. The chain has TRBV4-3 and TRBJ1-2; possibly TRBD1 for D (6 bases). The CDR3 extends over 14 amino acids. Trimming removed 0 bases from V and 8 bases from J, with 13 bases in between. Germline assignment: CDR1 LGHNA and CDR2 YSLEER. The CDR3 loop reads CASSQDPRGRGYTF. DNA for the CDR3: TGCGCCAGCAGCCAAGATCCGAGGGGGAGAGGCTACACCTTC.